The 11 T cell receptor beta chains in this list originate from one sample, sequenced in a study of blood T cell repertoires in COVID-19. The assay was immunoSEQ multiplex PCR, and TCRdb's table has in-frame clones only and misses some. The sample contains around 16,000 clones, approximately 86% of which appear only once. The sequenced sample was peripheral blood. The receptors shown here come from a man aged 60 to 75 with acute or convalescent COVID-19.

The chain carries TRBV2 and TRBJ1-6; possible D gene TRBD1, 6 bases. Trimming left V 4 bases short and J 4 bases short, with 14 bases between. Germline V gives CDR1 SNHLY, CDR2 FYNNEI. The CDR3 totals 16 residues. CDR3 sequence reads: CASSVPGVGYNSPLHF. For the CDR3, the DNA is TGTGCCAGCAGTGTGCCAGGGGTAGGATATAATTCACCCCTCCACTTT.

There are a few counts of this clone. The chain links TRBV21-1 to TRBJ2-2; the D call TRBD2 from the table was never checked on the DNA. TRBV21-1 constitutes a pseudogene. The CDR3 has 17 amino acids. The DNA for the CDR3 is TGTGCCAGCAGCACGCGGGACGGTCAACCGAACACCGGGGAGCTGTTTTTT. Translating it yields CASSTRDGQPNTGELFF.

This rearrangement joins TRBV7-2 to TRBJ2-7, with 10 bases identical to TRBD2. Germline values: CDR1 SGHTA, CDR2 FQGNSA. The CDR3 contains 14 residues. V dropped 6 bases and J dropped 6; count of bases not matched to a gene: 8. As DNA, the CDR3 is TGTGCCAGCAGTGCAGCGGGAGGGCCGGGCGAGCAGTACTTC. This encodes CASSAAGGPGEQYF.

The V gene is TRBV24-1, the J gene TRBJ2-1; D ambiguous. The CDR3 length is 13 residues. From germline, CDR1 is KGHDR and CDR2 SFDVKD. The V and J ends lost 4 bases and 8 bases respectively, with 11 bases between them. The chain's CDR3 is CATSDPGVDEQFF. The CDR3 nucleotides read TGTGCCACCAGTGACCCGGGTGTGGATGAGCAGTTCTTC.

This clone appeared once. V gene TRBV5-4 combines with J gene TRBJ2-5; 9 positions match TRBD2. From germline, CDR1 is SGHNT and CDR2 YYREEE (reference sequence). The CDR3 has 16 residues. V lost 0 bases and J lost 4; bases outside the gene matches: 7. The chain's CDR3 is CASSLDGSGSGETQYF. CDR3 in DNA: TGTGCCAGCAGCTTGGATGGTAGCGGGAGCGGAGAGACCCAGTACTTC.

The chain links TRBV7-3 to TRBJ2-1; a possible D gene is TRBD1 (5 bases). The CDR3 is 14 amino acids. Germline V gene lookup returns CDR1 SGHTA and CDR2 FQGTGA. V shed 2 bases and J shed 6 bases, with 11 bases lying between them. CDR3 loop: CASSLAGASNEQFF. DNA for the CDR3: TGTGCCAGCAGCTTAGCTGGGGCGAGCAATGAGCAGTTCTTC.

The chain couples TRBV7-9 to TRBJ2-7, with 15 bases that match TRBD2. CDR3 size: 15 residues. The junction had 3 bases not matched to a gene; V was cut back by 6 bases and J by 3 bases. Germline CDR1 reads SEHNR; CDR2 reads FQNEAQ (reference sequence). The CDR3 bases are TGTGCCAGCAGAGCGGGACTAGCGGGAGGCTACGAGCAGTACTTC. Encoded protein: CASRAGLAGGYEQYF.

V gene TRBV5-8 combines with J gene TRBJ2-3, with D hard to call. Trimming took 0 bases from V and 4 from J, leaving 9 bases between them. The CDR3 contains 14 residues. Looked up from germline, CDR1 is SGHTS and CDR2 is YDEGEE. Here the CDR3 reads CASSLERVADTQYF. The CDR3 nucleotides read TGTGCCAGCAGCTTGGAACGGGTAGCAGATACGCAGTATTTT.

The chain links TRBV24-1 to TRBJ1-5; D is ambiguous. Germline lookup yields CDR1 KGHDR and CDR2 SFDVKD. V dropped 5 bases and J dropped 4 bases, with 17 bases sitting between them. The CDR3 consists of 16 residues. The CDR3 region has the DNA TGTGCCACCAGTGCTTCGGGGAGGGCGGAGAATCAGCCCCAGCATTTT. Residues: CATSASGRAENQPQHF.

The V call is TRBV29-1, the J call TRBJ2-7; D perhaps matches TRBD1 (5 bases). This CDR3 is built from 14 residues. Trimming pared 7 bases from V and 3 bases from J, leaving 19 bases between. Per the germline V gene, CDR1 is SQVTM and CDR2 is ANQGSEA. CDR3 in amino acids: CSAAQRERGYEQYF. The CDR3 DNA follows: TGCAGCGCTGCTCAAAGGGAAAGGGGCTACGAGCAGTACTTC.

This sequence joins TRBV6-4 and TRBJ2-2; 10 nucleotides match TRBD2. CDR3 length equals 14 residues. The V and J ends lost 4 bases and 4 bases, in that order; junction bases with no gene match: 0. Germline V gives CDR1 MRHNA, CDR2 SNTAGT. Here the CDR3 DNA reads TGTGCCAGCAGTGCTAGCGGGAGCACCGGGGAGCTGTTTTTT. Its protein is CASSASGSTGELFF.